A single sample gave rise to the 11 T cell receptor beta chains below, sequenced in a study of blood T cell repertoires in COVID-19. Sequencing used immunoSEQ multiplex PCR; TCRdb keeps in-frame clones, though not all of them. The profile shows 150,000 to 200,000 clones, 89% of them singletons. Input material: peripheral blood. These receptors came from a man in his forties or fifties with acute or convalescent COVID-19.

The chain links TRBV7-7 to TRBJ2-5; 8 bases match TRBD1. This CDR3 is built from 20 residues. The J segment lost 5 bases and the V segment lost 3 bases, leaving 23 bases of the junction unmatched. Germline V lookup: CDR1 SSHAT, CDR2 FNYEAQ (reference sequence). The DNA for the CDR3 is TGTGCCAGCAGCTTTAGACCGGGACAGGAGTTCCCTAAGCATCGGGAGACCCAGTACTTC. This encodes CASSFRPGQEFPKHRETQYF.

The V and J genes are TRBV5-1 and TRBJ2-7, with 8 bases that match TRBD1. V dropped 5 bases and J dropped 2; count of bases not matched to a gene: 6. Germline CDR1 and CDR2: SGHRS and YFSETQ. The CDR3 is made up of 14 amino acids. CDR3 region: CASSRGQGPYEQYF. CDR3 nucleotides: TGCGCCAGCAGTCGTGGACAGGGACCCTACGAGCAGTACTTC.

This rearrangement joins TRBV27 to TRBJ2-1, with D uncertain. The CDR3 is 13 residues long. Germline V CDR1 and CDR2: MNHEY, SMNVEV (reference sequence). The ends were cut back, 5 bases at V and 1 base at J, with 6 bases in the middle. This chain's CDR3 is CASSQISYNEQFF. In DNA, the CDR3 is TGTGCCAGCAGTCAAATTTCCTACAATGAGCAGTTCTTC.

This chain joins TRBV29-1 and TRBJ1-1; 8 bases match TRBD1. Germline CDR1 is SQVTM and CDR2 is ANQGSEA. The ends lost 7 bases at V and 4 bases at J; junction bases unmatched: 8. The CDR3 extends over 13 amino acids. CDR3 in DNA: TGCAGCGCTACGACAGGGGCGCGCACTGAAGCTTTCTTT. Translated: CSATTGARTEAFF.

The sample holds one count of this clone. This chain connects TRBV18 to TRBJ2-7, with a possible D match to TRBD2 (6 bases). Trimming took off 6 bases at V and 4 bases at J, with 10 bases between the two ends. This CDR3 has 12 residues. CDR1 and CDR2 from the germline V gene are KGHSH and LQKENI. CDR3 in DNA: TGTGCCAGCTCGGACTACCCTTACGAGCAGTACTTC. It codes for CASSDYPYEQYF. The whole variable domain, remainder taken from reference TRBV18 and TRBJ2-7, is NAGVMQNPRHLVRRRGQEARLRCSPMKGHSHVYWYRQLPEEGLKFMVYLQKENIIDESGMPKERFSAEFPKEGPSILRIQQVVRGDSAAYFCASSDYPYEQYFGPGTRLTVT.

A single count supports this clone. The rearrangement uses TRBV5-1 and TRBJ2-5; TRBD1 matches 10 bases. The J segment lost 3 bases and the V segment lost 3 bases, leaving 5 bases of the junction unmatched. The CDR3 spans 15 residues. Germline CDR1 and CDR2: SGHRS and YFSETQ. The CDR3 reads CASSYSGTGEETQYF. The CDR3 DNA reads TGCGCCAGCAGCTACTCGGGGACAGGGGAAGAGACCCAGTACTTC.

The genes are TRBV5-6 and TRBJ2-7; D might be TRBD1 (6 bases). Germline V gives CDR1 SGHDT, CDR2 YYEEEE. Trimming stripped 5 bases from V and 0 bases from J, with 15 bases between. This CDR3 spans 15 amino acids. The CDR3 bases are TGTGCCAGCAGTGCTGGACAGTCCCACTCCTACGAGCAGTACTTC. This encodes CASSAGQSHSYEQYF. Filled out from reference TRBV5-6 and TRBJ2-7, the complete variable domain reads DAGVTQSPTHLIKTRGQQVTLRCSPKSGHDTVSWYQQALGQGPQFIFQYYEEEERQRGNFPDRFSGHQFPNYSSELNVNALLLGDSALYLCASSAGQSHSYEQYFGPGTRLTVT.

CDR3: CASSFSGEQYF. DNA for the CDR3: TGTGCCAGCAGCTTCTCGGGGGAGCAGTACTTC. This chain joins TRBV7-9 and TRBJ2-7; D is perhaps TRBD2 (5 bases). V dropped 3 bases and J dropped 7 bases, with 7 bases sitting between them. CDR3 size: 11 residues. Germline assignment: CDR1 SEHNR and CDR2 FQNEAQ (reference sequence).

This chain links TRBV18 with TRBJ1-5, with a weak D call TRBD1 (6 bases). This CDR3 region has 18 residues. Trimming removed 1 base at V and 1 base at J, with 17 bases between. From germline, CDR1 is KGHSH and CDR2 LQKENI. The CDR3 DNA is TGTGCCAGCTCACCACGGGGACCGGGACAAGAGAGCAATCAGCCCCAGCATTTT. Residues: CASSPRGPGQESNQPQHF.

The gene calls are TRBV6-5 and TRBJ1-2; TRBD1 matches at 9 bases. The junction had 6 bases not matched to a gene; V was cut back by 4 bases and J by 3 bases. The CDR3 runs to 15 residues. The germline CDR1 and CDR2 sequences are MNHEY and SVGAGI. The CDR3 loop reads CASSSSGTGYYGYTF. In nucleotides, the CDR3 is TGTGCCAGCAGTTCCTCCGGGACAGGGTACTATGGCTACACCTTC.

The J gene is TRBJ2-2, the V gene TRBV5-6; D is possibly TRBD2 (6 bases). The V end was cut by 4 bases, the J end by 1 base, with 8 bases between. The germline V gene encodes CDR1 SGHDT and CDR2 YYEEEE. The CDR3 length is 14 residues. The chain's CDR3 is CASSLGLNTGELFF. In DNA, the CDR3 is TGTGCCAGCAGCCTGGGACTGAACACCGGGGAGCTGTTTTTT.